The 24 T cell receptor beta chains reported below all come from one sample, sequenced in a study of CD8 T cells in Susac syndrome. Random hexamers were used to reverse transcribe the RNA input (roughly 0.5 to 1 ug). TCRdb processed the immunoSEQ multiplex PCR reads anew with MiXCR; each CDR3 protein has one entry. The sample shows around 77,000 distinct CDR3 sequences, 96% of them seen only once. The source material was CD4+ T cells from PBMCs. The receptors stem from a human donor with multiple sclerosis.

This chain connects TRBV11-2 to TRBJ2-7, with 7 bases identical to TRBD2. The length of the CDR3 is 15 residues. The trim removed 2 bases at V and 3 bases at J, leaving 7 bases unmatched. The V gene's germline CDR1 is SGHAT and CDR2 FQNNGV. CDR3 nucleotides: TGTGCCAGCAGCTTATTTCTGGTAGCGGGCTACGAGCAGTACTTC. Its protein product is CASSLFLVAGYEQYF.

Only a few counts were recorded for this clonotype. This rearrangement joins TRBV28 to TRBJ2-7; no reliable D call. CDR1 is MDHEN, CDR2 SYDVKM, per germline. This CDR3 has 13 amino acids. V lost 6 bases and J lost 2, with 11 bases in between. CDR3 sequence: CASSRGGTYEQYF. CDR3 nucleotides: TGTGCCAGCAGCCGCGGTGGTACCTACGAGCAGTACTTC.

CDR3 in amino acids: CSARAQGVVDYGYTF. DNA of the CDR3: TGCAGTGCTAGAGCACAGGGGGTGGTTGACTATGGCTACACCTTC. The chain recombines TRBV20-1 with TRBJ1-2; TRBD1 aligns across 8 bases. V trimming: 1 base; J trimming: 3 bases; junction bases outside the gene matches: 7. Germline V lookup: CDR1 DFQATT, CDR2 SNEGSKA (reference sequence). This CDR3 spans 15 amino acids.

The chain has TRBV20-1 and TRBJ1-2; 9 bases match TRBD1. This CDR3 spans 14 amino acids. CDR1 and CDR2 (germline): DFQATT, SNEGSKA (reference sequence). With V trimmed by 3 bases and J by 3 bases, 5 bases remained unmatched. CDR3 protein: CSARTGGRYYGYTF. CDR3 nucleotide sequence: TGCAGTGCTAGGACAGGGGGGCGATACTATGGCTACACCTTC.

The gene calls are TRBV7-2 and TRBJ2-7; TRBD2 matches 7 bases. With V trimmed by 4 bases and J by 7 bases, 10 bases remained unmatched. Germline values: CDR1 SGHTA, CDR2 FQGNSA. The CDR3 consists of 14 residues. The CDR3 DNA sequence: TGTGCCAGCAGCTCCGGGACTACCAATCGGGAGCAGTACTTC. Amino acid sequence: CASSSGTTNREQYF.

The chain is built from TRBV29-1 and TRBJ2-4; 12 bases map to TRBD1. The V and J ends lost 7 bases and 0 bases, in that order; junction bases with no gene match: 10. There are 17 residues in the CDR3. Germline V gives CDR1 SQVTM, CDR2 ANQGSEA. This CDR3 reads CSGSRDRGPGAKNIQYF. The CDR3 DNA reads as TGCAGCGGGTCCCGGGACAGGGGGCCGGGAGCCAAAAACATTCAGTACTTC. Variable domain in full (rest from reference TRBV29-1 and TRBJ2-4): SAVISQKPSRDICQRGTSLTIQCQVDSQVTMMFWYRQQPGQSLTLIATANQGSEATYESGFVIDKFPISRPNLTFSTLTVSNMSPEDSSIYLCSGSRDRGPGAKNIQYFGAGTRLSVL.

This chain links TRBV12-3 or TRBV12-4 with TRBJ1-2; no firm D call. The CDR3 has 14 residues. Trimming cost V 3 bases and J 5 bases, with 13 bases left between them. In nucleotides, the CDR3 is TGTGCCAGCAGTTTTAGAGGCCACACTTATGGCTACACCTTC. It translates to CASSFRGHTYGYTF.

This clonotype was counted a single time. This chain connects TRBV6-6 to TRBJ2-7, with 9 bases aligning to TRBD2. This CDR3 spans 14 amino acids. Trimming at V came to 10 bases and at J to 4 bases, leaving 11 bases not matched to a gene. Germline CDR1 is MNHNY and CDR2 is SVGAGI (reference sequence). In DNA, the CDR3 is TGTGCCACTACCGGGACTAGCATGAGATACGAGCAGTACTTC. Protein sequence: CATTGTSMRYEQYF.

The gene calls are TRBV12-3 or TRBV12-4 and TRBJ2-1; maybe TRBD1 (6 bases). There are 15 residues in the CDR3. V lost 5 bases and J 2 bases, leaving 13 bases between the germline ends. The CDR3 sequence: CASSQGSTTYNEQFF. The CDR3 nucleotides are TGTGCCAGCAGTCAGGGGTCGACAACCTACAATGAGCAGTTCTTC.

The V gene is TRBV28, the J gene TRBJ1-6; 7 positions agree with TRBD1. CDR1 is MDHEN, CDR2 SYDVKM, per germline. V gave up 3 bases and J gave up 5 bases; unmatched junction bases: 4. This CDR3 spans 15 amino acids. CDR3 nucleotide sequence: TGTGCCAGCAGTTTCGAGGGGACAGATAATTCACCCCTCCACTTT. This codes for CASSFEGTDNSPLHF. Complete variable domain (other parts from reference TRBV28 and TRBJ1-6): DVKVTQSSRYLVKRTGEKVFLECVQDMDHENMFWYRQDPGLGLRLIYFSYDVKMKEKGDIPEGYSVSREKKERFSLILESASTNQTSMYLCASSFEGTDNSPLHFGNGTRLTVT.

The chain uses TRBV5-1 and TRBJ1-1, with D maybe TRBD1 (6 bases). Trimming pared 4 bases from V and 1 base from J, leaving 8 bases between. This CDR3 comprises 13 residues. CDR1 is SGHRS, CDR2 YFSETQ, per germline. CDR3 sequence: CASSTGPNTEAFF. DNA for the CDR3: TGCGCCAGCAGCACAGGGCCGAACACTGAAGCTTTCTTT.

This chain uses TRBV15 with TRBJ2-3; a possible D gene is TRBD2 (6 bases). Germline V gene data show CDR1 as LNHNV and CDR2 as YYDKDF (reference sequence). There are 14 residues in the CDR3. V was cut by 6 bases and J by 1 base, with 11 bases left in between. The CDR3 sequence is CATSTGTRTDTQYF. The DNA of the CDR3 is TGTGCCACCAGTACCGGGACTCGCACAGATACGCAGTATTTT.

The CDR3 DNA reads as TGTGCCAGCAAGGGACAGGGGGCATCCAACGAGCAGTACTTC. Its protein product is CASKGQGASNEQYF. The chain recombines TRBV7-2 with TRBJ2-7; 12 nucleotides agree with TRBD1. V gave up 7 bases and J gave up 5 bases; unmatched junction bases: 6. Germline V gives CDR1 SGHTA, CDR2 FQGNSA. CDR3 length: 14 amino acids.

The V call is TRBV5-1, the J call TRBJ1-1; perhaps TRBD1 as D (5 bases). CDR1 SGHRS and CDR2 YFSETQ come from the germline V gene. The CDR3 contains 14 residues. Between the trimmed V and J ends, which lost 0 bases and 4 bases, there was a span of 10 bases. The CDR3 region is CASSLEGGGTEAFF. CDR3 DNA: TGCGCCAGCAGCTTGGAGGGTGGGGGCACTGAAGCTTTCTTT.

The chain links TRBV3-1 to TRBJ2-1; D possibly corresponds to TRBD2 (6 bases). The CDR3 has 14 residues. Germline CDR1 is LGHDT and CDR2 is YNNKEL (reference sequence). V dropped 5 bases and J dropped 5 bases, with 13 bases sitting between them. The CDR3 nucleotides are TGTGCCAGCAGCGCCCGGGGGAAAAACAATGAGCAGTTCTTC. This codes for CASSARGKNNEQFF.

The chain has TRBV12-3 or TRBV12-4 and TRBJ2-7; TRBD1 might be the D (6 bases). This CDR3 is built from 13 residues. V was trimmed by 1 base and J by 9 bases, leaving 13 bases between them. The CDR3 DNA sequence: TGTGCCAGCAGTTTAGACAGGGTGAGGTCGCAGTACTTC. Protein: CASSLDRVRSQYF.

J is TRBJ2-7 and V is TRBV27; the D is unclear. CDR1 MNHEY and CDR2 SMNVEV come from the germline V gene (reference sequence). The V end was cut by 2 bases, the J end by 1 base, with 12 bases between. The length of the CDR3 is 15 residues. The CDR3 DNA is TGTGCCAGCAGTTTAGCGACTCGGGTTTCCTACGAGCAGTACTTC. It encodes CASSLATRVSYEQYF.

The chain recombines TRBV19 with TRBJ2-5, with 10 positions matching TRBD1. Unmatched junction bases numbered 0, after V lost 6 bases and J lost 2 bases. Germline V lookup: CDR1 LNHDA, CDR2 SQIVND (reference sequence). This CDR3 has 13 residues. CDR3 in amino acids: CASRDRGQETQYF. CDR3 bases: TGTGCCAGTAGGGACAGGGGGCAAGAGACCCAGTACTTC.

The chain employs TRBV30 and TRBJ2-7, with D tentatively TRBD1 or TRBD2 (6 bases each). Germline CDR1 is GTSNPN and CDR2 is SVGIG (reference sequence). The CDR3 length is 14 residues. V gave up 5 bases and J gave up 2 bases, with 16 bases separating them. This chain's CDR3 is CAWLRSGGPYEQYF. The CDR3 DNA follows: TGTGCCTGGCTACGTTCCGGGGGCCCCTACGAGCAGTACTTC.

The chain has TRBV12-3 or TRBV12-4 and TRBJ2-7, with D possibly matching TRBD1 (6 bases). The CDR3 covers 15 residues. With 6 bases removed from V and 3 bases from J, the gap between germline ends came to 18 bases. The CDR3 loop reads CASSLTPGQVYEQYF. CDR3 DNA sequence: TGTGCCAGCAGCCTTACACCGGGACAAGTCTACGAGCAGTACTTC.

This clonotype appeared a single time. Here the CDR3 reads CASSLQRGGNQPQHF. CDR3 DNA sequence: TGTGCCAGCAGTTTACAAAGGGGTGGAAATCAGCCCCAGCATTTT. This chain links TRBV12-3 or TRBV12-4 with TRBJ1-5, with TRBD1 as a possible D gene (5 bases). CDR3 length: 15 residues. The V end was cut by 2 bases, the J end by 4 bases, with 12 bases between.

The genes are TRBV7-2 and TRBJ2-2; 10 bases are shared with TRBD2. Trimming removed 4 bases from V and 5 bases from J; junction bases left unmatched: 7. This CDR3 is 16 amino acids long. Germline CDR1 and CDR2: SGHTA and FQGNSA. The CDR3 DNA sequence: TGTGCCAGCAGCTCGAGCTTTAGCGGGGGGACCGGGGAGCTGTTTTTT. Protein: CASSSSFSGGTGELFF.

The chain combines TRBV11-3 with TRBJ2-1; 9 nucleotides line up with TRBD2. V shed 3 bases and J 0 bases; nucleotides not matched to a gene: 3. The CDR3 extends over 16 amino acids. The germline CDR1 and CDR2 sequences are SGHNT and YENEEA. CDR3: CASSLGTSSSYNEQFF. CDR3 bases: TGTGCCAGCAGCTTGGGGACTAGCTCCTCCTACAATGAGCAGTTCTTC.

This rearrangement joins TRBV4-1 to TRBJ1-5; D unclear. This CDR3 contains 15 residues. Germline values: CDR1 MGHRA, CDR2 YSYEKL. The V gene lost 0 bases and the J gene lost 7 bases, with 13 bases spanning the gap. CDR3 residues: CASSQDRLSSQPQHF. For the CDR3, the DNA is TGCGCCAGCAGCCAAGATCGGTTGAGCAGCCAGCCCCAGCATTTT.